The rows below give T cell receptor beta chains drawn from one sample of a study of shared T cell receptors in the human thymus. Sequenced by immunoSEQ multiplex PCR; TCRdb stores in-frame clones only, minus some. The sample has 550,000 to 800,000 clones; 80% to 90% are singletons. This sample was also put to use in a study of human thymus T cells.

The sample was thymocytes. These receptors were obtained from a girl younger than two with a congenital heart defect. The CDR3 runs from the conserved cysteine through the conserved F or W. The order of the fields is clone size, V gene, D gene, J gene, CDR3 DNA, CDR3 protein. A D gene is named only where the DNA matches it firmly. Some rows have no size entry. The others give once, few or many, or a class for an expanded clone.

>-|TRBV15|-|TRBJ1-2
TGTGCCACCAGCAGGCAAGTTAAGGGGGTCCTACGCTATGGCTACACCTTC
CATSRQVKGVLRYGYTF
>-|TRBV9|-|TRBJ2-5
TGTGCCAGCAGCGCGAGACTAGGGGAGACCCAGTACTTC
CASSARLGETQYF
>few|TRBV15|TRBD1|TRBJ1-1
TGTGCCACCAGCAGAGTTCCGCCGGGACAGGGGGCGCGGGTGGGGAACACTGAAGCTTTCTTT
CATSRVPPGQGARVGNTEAFF
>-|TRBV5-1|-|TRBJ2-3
TGCGCCAGCAGCTTGGGTCAGGTGGGCACAGATACGCAGTATTTT
CASSLGQVGTDTQYF
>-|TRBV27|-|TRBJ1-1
TGTGCCAGCAGTTTTGGCAGGGTGAACACTGAAGCTTTCTTT
CASSFGRVNTEAFF
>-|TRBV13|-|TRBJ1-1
TGTGCCAGCAGCCTCCAACCACGTGGGGAAAGGGGCACTGAAGCTTTCTTT
CASSLQPRGERGTEAFF
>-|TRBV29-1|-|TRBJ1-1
TGCAGCGCCCGGACAGAGAACACTGAAGCTTTCTTT
CSARTENTEAFF
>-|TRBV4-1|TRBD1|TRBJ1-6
TGCGCCAGCAGCCAACCGGGACAGGGACATTCACCCCTCCACTTT
CASSQPGQGHSPLHF
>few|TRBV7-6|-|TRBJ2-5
TGTGCCAGCAGCTTAGTAGGCTCTAGGAGAGAGACCCAGTACTTC
CASSLVGSRRETQYF
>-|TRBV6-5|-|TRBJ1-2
TGTGCCAGCACCGGGACTCCTGGAGGCTACACCTTC
CASTGTPGGYTF
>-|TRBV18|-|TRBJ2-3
TGTGCCAGCTCGCCCAATTGCGGGGGCCGGCGCACAGATACGCAGTATTTT
CASSPNCGGRRTDTQYF
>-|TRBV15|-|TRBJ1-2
TGTGCCACCAGCTCTCTATTCGACTATGGCTACACCTTC
CATSSLFDYGYTF
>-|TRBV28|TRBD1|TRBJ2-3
TGTGCCAGCAGTTTATCAGGGGGCGCTTGGTCAGATACGCAGTATTTT
CASSLSGGAWSDTQYF
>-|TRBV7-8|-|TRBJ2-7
TGTGCCAGCAGCTTAGCACCCAGCGCTAGCTCCTACGAGCAGTACTTC
CASSLAPSASSYEQYF
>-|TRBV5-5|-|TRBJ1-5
TGTGCCAGCAGCCAACACGATAGCAATCAGCCCCAGCATTTT
CASSQHDSNQPQHF
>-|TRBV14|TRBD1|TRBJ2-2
TGTGCCAGCAGCCAAGGCCGGGACAGGACCACCGGGGAGCTGTTTTTT
CASSQGRDRTTGELFF